A selection of T cell receptor beta chains follows, all from one sample in a study of blood T cell repertoires in COVID-19. Sequencing used immunoSEQ multiplex PCR; TCRdb keeps in-frame clones, though not all of them. The top ten hold about 2% of the sample, which has approximately 100,000 clones, 70% to 90% seen once. Sequencing was done on a sample of peripheral blood. The receptors shown here come from a human donor in a cohort sampled during active COVID-19. CDR3s include the opening cysteine and the closing phenylalanine or tryptophan. D genes are given only for firm matches.

TRBJ2-1 | - | TRBV7-9 | TGTGCCAGCAGCATCTCTAGCGACAATGAGCAGTTCTTC | CASSISSDNEQFF
TRBJ1-4 | - | TRBV28 | TGTGCCAGCACCCGAGGCGGGGAAAAACTGTTTTTT | CASTRGGEKLFF
TRBJ1-1 | - | TRBV5-4 | TGTGCCAGCAGCTTGGGGGAGCCGAACACTGAAGCTTTCTTT | CASSLGEPNTEAFF
TRBJ2-4 | - | TRBV14 | TGTGCCAGCAGCCAAGATCGAGTCATTCAGTACTTC | CASSQDRVIQYF
TRBJ2-7 | TRBD2 | TRBV11-2 | TGTGCCAGCAGCTTACAGCGGGGGACTAGCGGGAAGGGGGCCTACGAGCAGTACTTC | CASSLQRGTSGKGAYEQYF
TRBJ2-1 | - | TRBV7-2 | TGTGCCAGCAGCCTACAGATCTACAATGAGCAGTTCTTC | CASSLQIYNEQFF
TRBJ1-4 | - | TRBV29-1 | TGCAGCGTTGCCTTGGGGGGAGGAGATGAAAAACTGTTTTTT | CSVALGGGDEKLFF
TRBJ1-4 | - | TRBV5-6 | TGTGCCAGCAGCGGGACACTTTCCAGTGAAAAACTGTTTTTT | CASSGTLSSEKLFF
TRBJ1-1 | TRBD1 | TRBV6-5 | TGTGCCAGCAGTTCCAACAGGGGGACTGAAGCTTTCTTT | CASSSNRGTEAFF
TRBJ2-7 | TRBD1 | TRBV28 | TGTGCCAGCACCCCGGGACAGGGGATAGGGGAGCAGTACTTC | CASTPGQGIGEQYF
TRBJ2-3 | TRBD2 | TRBV27 | TGTGCCAGCAGTTTAATCAAGCCGGGACTAGCGGGGGGGCAAAAAGATACGCAGTATTTT | CASSLIKPGLAGGQKDTQYF